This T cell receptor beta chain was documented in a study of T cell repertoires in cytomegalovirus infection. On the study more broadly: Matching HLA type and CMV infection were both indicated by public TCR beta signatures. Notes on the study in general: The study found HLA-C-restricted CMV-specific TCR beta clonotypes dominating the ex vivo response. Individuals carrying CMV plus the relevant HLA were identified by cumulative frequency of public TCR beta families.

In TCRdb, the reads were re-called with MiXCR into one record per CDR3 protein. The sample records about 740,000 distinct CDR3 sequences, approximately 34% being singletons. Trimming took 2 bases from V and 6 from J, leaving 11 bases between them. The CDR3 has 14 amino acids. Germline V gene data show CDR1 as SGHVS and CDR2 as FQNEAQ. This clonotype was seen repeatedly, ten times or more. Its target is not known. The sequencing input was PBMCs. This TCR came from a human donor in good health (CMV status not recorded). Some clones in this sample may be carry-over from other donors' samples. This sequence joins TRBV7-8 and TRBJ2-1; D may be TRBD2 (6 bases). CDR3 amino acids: CASSLPRGFNEQFF. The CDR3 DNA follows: TGTGCCAGCAGCTTACCACGGGGGTTCAATGAGCAGTTCTTC.